Here is one T cell receptor (beta chain) with its context. The record originates from a study of blood T cell repertoires in COVID-19. Study summary: The samples span acute and convalescent COVID-19 from the United States, Italy and Spain. From T cells, B-cell-depleted T cells, or PBMCs came the material, which was cDNA or gDNA.

The repertoire was sequenced with immunoSEQ multiplex PCR; TCRdb's copy has only in-frame clones and lacks some. The profile covers 250,000 to 350,000 clones, with 70% to 90% appearing a single time and approximately 8% taken by the ten largest. Sequenced sample: peripheral blood. The clonotype originates from a woman aged 45-59 years who had recovered from COVID-19.

The CDR3 reads CASSLDLTDNSPLHF. The CDR3 bases are TGTGCCAGCAGCTTAGATTTGACAGACAATTCACCCCTCCACTTT. The chain employs TRBV7-9 and TRBJ1-6; D may be TRBD1 (5 bases). The CDR3 contains 15 residues. Trimming cost V 1 base and J 7 bases, with 11 bases left between them. CDR1 and CDR2 (germline): SEHNR, FQNEAQ (reference sequence).